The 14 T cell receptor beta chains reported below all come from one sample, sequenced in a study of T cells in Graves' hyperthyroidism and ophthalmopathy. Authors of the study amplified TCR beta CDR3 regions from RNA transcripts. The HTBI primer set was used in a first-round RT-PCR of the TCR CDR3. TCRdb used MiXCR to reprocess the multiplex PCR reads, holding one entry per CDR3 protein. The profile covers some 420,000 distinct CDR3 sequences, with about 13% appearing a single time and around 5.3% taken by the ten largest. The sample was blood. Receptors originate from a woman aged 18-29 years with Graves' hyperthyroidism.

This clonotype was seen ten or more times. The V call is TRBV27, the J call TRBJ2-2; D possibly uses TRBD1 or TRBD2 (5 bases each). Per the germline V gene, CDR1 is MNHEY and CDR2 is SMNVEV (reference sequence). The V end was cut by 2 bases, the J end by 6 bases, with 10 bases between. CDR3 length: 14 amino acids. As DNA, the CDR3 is TGTGCCAGCAGTTTACGAGGGGCCGCCGGGGAGCTGTTTTTT. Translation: CASSLRGAAGELFF.

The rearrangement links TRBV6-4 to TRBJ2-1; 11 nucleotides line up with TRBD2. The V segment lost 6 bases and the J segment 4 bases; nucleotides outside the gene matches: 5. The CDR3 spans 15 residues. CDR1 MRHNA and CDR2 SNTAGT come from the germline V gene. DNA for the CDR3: TGTGCCAGCAGCGCCGGGACTAGCGGTTACAATGAGCAGTTCTTC. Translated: CASSAGTSGYNEQFF.

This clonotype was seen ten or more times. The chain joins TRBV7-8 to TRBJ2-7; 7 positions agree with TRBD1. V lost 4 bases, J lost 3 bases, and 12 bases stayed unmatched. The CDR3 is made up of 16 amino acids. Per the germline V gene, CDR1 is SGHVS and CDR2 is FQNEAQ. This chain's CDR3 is CASSSMPGPGGYEQYF. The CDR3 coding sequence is TGTGCCAGCAGCTCCATGCCCGGGCCAGGGGGCTACGAGCAGTACTTC.

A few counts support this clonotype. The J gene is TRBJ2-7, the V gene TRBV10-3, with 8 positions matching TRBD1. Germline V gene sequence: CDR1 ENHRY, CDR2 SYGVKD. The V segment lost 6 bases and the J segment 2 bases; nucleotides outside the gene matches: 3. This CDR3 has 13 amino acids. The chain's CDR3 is CAIRAGGPYEQYF. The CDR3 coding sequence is TGTGCCATCAGGGCAGGGGGCCCCTACGAGCAGTACTTC.

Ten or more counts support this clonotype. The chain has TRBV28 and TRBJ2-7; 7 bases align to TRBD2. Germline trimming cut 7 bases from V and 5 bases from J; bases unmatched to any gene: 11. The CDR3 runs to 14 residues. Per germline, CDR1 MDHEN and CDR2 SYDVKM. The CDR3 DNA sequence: TGTGCCAGCAACCTGGGTCAGGGAGGGGACGAGCAGTACTTC. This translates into CASNLGQGGDEQYF.

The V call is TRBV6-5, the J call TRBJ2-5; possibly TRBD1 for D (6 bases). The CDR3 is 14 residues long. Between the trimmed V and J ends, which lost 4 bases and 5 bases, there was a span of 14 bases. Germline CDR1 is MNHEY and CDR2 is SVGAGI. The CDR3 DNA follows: TGTGCCAGCAGTTCACAGGGTTTTGGTGAGACCCAGTACTTC. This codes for CASSSQGFGETQYF.

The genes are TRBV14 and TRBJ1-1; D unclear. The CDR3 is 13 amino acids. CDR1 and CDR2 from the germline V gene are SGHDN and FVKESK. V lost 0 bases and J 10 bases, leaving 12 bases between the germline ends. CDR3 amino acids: CASSQESGLGAFF. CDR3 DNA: TGTGCCAGCAGCCAAGAGTCCGGACTTGGAGCTTTCTTT.

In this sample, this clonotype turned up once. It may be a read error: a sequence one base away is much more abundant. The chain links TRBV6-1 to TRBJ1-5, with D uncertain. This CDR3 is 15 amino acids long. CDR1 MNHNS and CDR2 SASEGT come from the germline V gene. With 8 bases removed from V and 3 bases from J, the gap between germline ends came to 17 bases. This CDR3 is CASGSASGSNQPQHF. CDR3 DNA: TGTGCCAGCGGGTCCGCCTCAGGTTCCAATCAGCCCCAGCATTTT.

This CDR3 is CASSVVGGSSGNTIYF. In DNA form, the CDR3 reads TGTGCCAGCAGCGTAGTAGGGGGGTCGTCTGGAAACACCATATATTTT. The V call is TRBV9, the J call TRBJ1-3; D might be TRBD1 (6 bases). Germline-derived CDR1 and CDR2 are SGDLS and YYNGEE. This CDR3 is 16 amino acids long. V was cut by 0 bases and J by 1 base, with 11 bases left in between.

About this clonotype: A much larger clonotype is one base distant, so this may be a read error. The CDR3 sequence: CTSSFGGPYGYTF. CDR3 DNA: TGCACCAGCAGCTTTGGGGGGCCCTATGGCTACACCTTC. This chain uses TRBV5-1 with TRBJ1-2; weak D call: TRBD1 (6 bases). The CDR3 is 13 amino acids. Germline V gives CDR1 SGHRS, CDR2 YFSETQ.

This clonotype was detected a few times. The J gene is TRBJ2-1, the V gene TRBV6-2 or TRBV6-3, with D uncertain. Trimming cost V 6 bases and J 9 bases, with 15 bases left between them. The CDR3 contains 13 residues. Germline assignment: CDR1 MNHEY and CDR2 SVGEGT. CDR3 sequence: CASSNRALGEQFF. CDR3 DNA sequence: TGTGCCAGCAGCAACCGGGCGCTTGGTGAGCAGTTCTTC.

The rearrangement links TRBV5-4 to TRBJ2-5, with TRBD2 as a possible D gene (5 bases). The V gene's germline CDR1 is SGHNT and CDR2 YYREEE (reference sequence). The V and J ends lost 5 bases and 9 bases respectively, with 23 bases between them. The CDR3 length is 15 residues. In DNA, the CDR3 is TGTGCCAGCAGACCGGACCCTTCCAAGGCGGAGGCCCAGTACTTC. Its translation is CASRPDPSKAEAQYF. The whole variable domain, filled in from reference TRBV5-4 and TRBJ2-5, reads ETGVTQSPTHLIKTRGQQVTLRCSSQSGHNTVSWYQQALGQGPQFIFQYYREEENGRGNFPPRFSGLQFPNYSSELNVNALELDDSALYLCASRPDPSKAEAQYFGPGTRLLVL.

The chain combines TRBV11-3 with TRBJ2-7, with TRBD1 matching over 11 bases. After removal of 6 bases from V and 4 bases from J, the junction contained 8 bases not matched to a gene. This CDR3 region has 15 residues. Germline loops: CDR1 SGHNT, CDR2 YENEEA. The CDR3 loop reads CASSPGTGGRYEQYF. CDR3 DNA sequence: TGTGCCAGCAGTCCCGGGACAGGGGGACGGTACGAGCAGTACTTC.

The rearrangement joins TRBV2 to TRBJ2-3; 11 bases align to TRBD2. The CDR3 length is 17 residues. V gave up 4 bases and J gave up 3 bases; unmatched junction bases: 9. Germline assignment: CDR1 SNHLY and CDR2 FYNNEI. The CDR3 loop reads CASSGLGLAGRTDTQYF. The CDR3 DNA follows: TGTGCCAGCAGTGGGCTTGGACTAGCGGGTCGGACAGATACGCAGTATTTT.